The clone carrying this TCR beta chain appeared many times. Sequencing runs each yielded over 170 million TCR-beta sequences from 15-18 subjects. MiXCR, applied by TCRdb to the 5' RACE reads, yields one record per CDR3 protein. This sample has about 53,000 distinct CDR3 sequences, with roughly 8.4% found just once. Time point noted: longitudinal time-point 3. These data belong to a study of neurological immune-mediated disorders. The origin of this receptor is a woman aged 40 to 50 in good health. The sequencing input was PBMCs.

CDR3: CASSRNRGRGSGNTIYF. CDR3 in DNA: TGTGCCAGCAGTAGAAACAGGGGGCGCGGGTCTGGAAACACCATATATTTT. V is TRBV6-6 and J is TRBJ1-3; 9 nucleotides line up with TRBD1. Germline V gene lookup returns CDR1 MNHNY and CDR2 SVGAGI (reference sequence). The CDR3 has 17 residues. The V gene end was trimmed by 5 bases and the J gene end by 1 base; junction bases not matched to a gene: 9.